This T cell receptor (beta chain) was sequenced in a study of Graves' ophthalmopathy and Graves' hyperthyroidism (dated 2018 in TCRdb). About the full investigation: Peripheral blood samples were taken at the time of initial diagnosis, before any treatment was given. The study used TCR beta repertoire signatures to distinguish Graves' ophthalmopathy from Graves' hyperthyroidism and to predict progression to ophthalmopathy. In total, under 150 blood samples were TCR-sequenced: fewer than 50 ophthalmopathy, some 75 hyperthyroidism and about 17 hyperthyroidism-to-ophthalmopathy patients. To explore V-J signatures that distinguish ophthalmopathy from hyperthyroidism, a discovery set of about a hundred patients was enrolled, made up of around 44 with ophthalmopathy and fewer than 60 with stable hyperthyroidism. For independent validation, a separate cohort was made up of approximately 19 hyperthyroidism patients plus 17 patients who later progressed from hyperthyroidism to ophthalmopathy. In six hyperthyroidism patients, the T-cell repertoire of thyroid tissue was compared with the T-cell repertoire of blood. After sampling, hyperthyroidism patients received methimazole starting at 30 mg daily, and ophthalmopathy patients received high-dose intravenous methylprednisolone.

The paper's findings and limits, for the study overall: Sample size was not predetermined statistically, and investigators were not blinded to group allocation. In validation, the model predicted ophthalmopathy progression with 70.59% sensitivity and approximately 78% specificity; some 13 predicted patients were CT-confirmed with GO in a median of about 6.1 months. The 13-signature model separated ophthalmopathy from stable hyperthyroidism with around 90% sensitivity and approximately 83% specificity in cross-validation, and 80%/75% in the test set. Most expanded thyroid clonotypes with frequency above 0.001 were also detected in blood, suggesting blood repertoires may reflect the thyroid immune response.

For repertoire sequencing, the TCR beta CDR3 regions were amplified from RNA transcripts. HTBI primers and the Qiagen OneStep RT-PCR kit were used in a first-round RT-PCR, which was followed by a second-round multiplex PCR, size selection and purification. Libraries were sequenced paired-end with 100 bp reads on an Illumina HiSeq2000. In the paper's pipeline: SOAPnuke was used for read processing, and reads with adapters, uncalled bases, a mean Phred below 15, or no exact constant-primer or identifier match were discarded. COPE v1.2.5 was used to merge high-quality paired reads. Each unique nucleotide sequence was treated as a clonotype, and MiTCR v1.1 was used to align the clonotypes to the IMGT TRB V, D and J references. The analysis was limited to V-J combinations with a frequency above 0.0001, which together covered 99.2% of the repertoires. For each V-J combination, a TCR clonal expansion and chaos score was defined as the ratio of F50 clonal expansion to chaos observed in the TCRdist matrix. Welch's t-statistics and random forest were used to reduce features to 13 V-J combinations, which were fed into a naive Bayes classifier. The Morisita-Horn index was used to measure how similar the thyroid and blood repertoires were. TCRdb trimmed the raw reads at Q25, called clones with MiXCR and kept productive beta chains. Each CDR3 protein gets just one entry, which takes the most common genes and DNA from the rows behind it. It is TCRdb's table, rather than the study itself, that gives the V and J calls and clone size. This sample is represented by 740,000 or so distinct CDR3 sequences; roughly two fifths of them were singletons. The ten largest make up 44% of the sample.

Trimming at the junction amounts to 7 bases on V and 6 bases on J, and the germline ends lie 19 bases apart. The germline V gene supplies CDR1 SQVTM and CDR2 ANQGSEA. Counted from cysteine to phenylalanine, this CDR3 has 13 amino acids. Just CDR3 DNA is preserved here, 39 bases in frame from base 1. The ophthalmopathy patients had moderately to severely active disease, with a Clinical Activity Score of 3 or higher, a NOSPECS grade of 4 or higher, and a disease duration of less than 3 months. Patients with other autoimmune diseases, uncontrolled infections, pregnancy or lactation were excluded from the study. Clinical symptoms, serum thyroxine, TRAb, thyroid ultrasound and orbital computed tomography were used for diagnosis. Ficoll-Paque density gradient centrifugation was used to isolate PBMCs from about 9 ml of fresh peripheral blood. Total RNA was extracted with Trizol reagent and quality-checked on an Agilent 2100 Bioanalyzer.

There are many counts of this clonotype. There is no known antigen for this receptor. No per-base quality is available; no much larger clone lies one base away. This clonotype was sampled from an adult man with Graves' ophthalmopathy. The receptor chain draws on TRBV29-1 and TRBJ2-7, and the D gene may be TRBD1, 5 bases matching. What was sequenced was peripheral blood. The DNA reads TGCAGCGCCCTGACAGTACATAGACTCGAGCAGTACTTC. This is translated as CSALTVHRLEQYF.